This T cell receptor beta chain came from a study of cytomegalovirus exposure and HLA in healthy donors. Germline V gene data show CDR1 as MNHEY and CDR2 as SMNVEV (reference sequence). The CDR3 runs 15 residues. With 9 bases clipped from V and 4 bases from J, the junction kept 10 bases outside the gene matches. PCR primers comprised 60 Vbeta and 13 Jbeta primers. TCRdb's copy holds only in-frame clones and misses some; the assay was immunoSEQ multiplex PCR. The sample includes approximately 180,000 clones, about 80% seen only once; the top ten take under 7.5%. Sequenced sample: PBMCs. The chain carries TRBV27 and TRBJ2-1, with 9 bases identical to TRBD1. The origin of this receptor is a man aged 25 to 45 in good health and CMV-seropositive. The DNA of the CDR3 is TGTGCCAGTCAATCCGGGACAGGGCTTTACAATGAGCAGTTCTTC. It codes for CASQSGTGLYNEQFF.